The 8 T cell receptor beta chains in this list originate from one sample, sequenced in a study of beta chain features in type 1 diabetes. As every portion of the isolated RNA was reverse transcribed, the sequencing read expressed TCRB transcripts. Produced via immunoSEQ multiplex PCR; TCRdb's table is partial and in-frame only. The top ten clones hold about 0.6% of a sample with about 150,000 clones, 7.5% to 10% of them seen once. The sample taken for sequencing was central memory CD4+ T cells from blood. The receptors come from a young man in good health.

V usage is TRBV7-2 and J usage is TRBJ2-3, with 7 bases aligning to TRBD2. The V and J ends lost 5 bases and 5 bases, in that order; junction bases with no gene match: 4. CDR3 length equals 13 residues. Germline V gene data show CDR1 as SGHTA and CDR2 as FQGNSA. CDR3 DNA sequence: TGTGCCAGCAGCCGGGGGAGGGTAGATACGCAGTATTTT. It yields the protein CASSRGRVDTQYF.

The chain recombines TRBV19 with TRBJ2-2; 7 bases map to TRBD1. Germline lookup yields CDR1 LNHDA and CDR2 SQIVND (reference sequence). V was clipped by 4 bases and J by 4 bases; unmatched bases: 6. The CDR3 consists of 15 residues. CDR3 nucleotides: TGTGCCAGTAGTACCCCGGGACAGTTCACCGGGGAGCTGTTTTTT. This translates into CASSTPGQFTGELFF.

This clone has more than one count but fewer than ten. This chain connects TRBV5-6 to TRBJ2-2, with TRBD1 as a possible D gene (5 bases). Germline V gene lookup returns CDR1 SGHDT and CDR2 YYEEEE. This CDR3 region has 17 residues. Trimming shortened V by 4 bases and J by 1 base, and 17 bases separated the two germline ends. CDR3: CASSAINRRKNTGELFF. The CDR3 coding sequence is TGTGCCAGCAGCGCCATCAACAGGAGAAAGAACACCGGGGAGCTGTTTTTT.

The CDR3 is CASRDRDKTYEQYF. In DNA, the CDR3 is TGTGCCAGTAGGGACCGGGACAAGACCTACGAGCAGTACTTC. V is TRBV19 and J is TRBJ2-7, with D perhaps TRBD1 (6 bases). Trimming removed 6 bases from V and 2 bases from J, with 14 bases in between. Looked up from germline, CDR1 is LNHDA and CDR2 is SQIVND (reference sequence). The CDR3 runs 14 residues.

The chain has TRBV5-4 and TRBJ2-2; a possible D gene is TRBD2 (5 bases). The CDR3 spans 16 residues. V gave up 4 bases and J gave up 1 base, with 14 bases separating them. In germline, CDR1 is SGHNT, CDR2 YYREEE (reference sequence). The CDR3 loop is CASSPPSKKNTGELFF. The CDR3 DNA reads TGTGCCAGCAGCCCTCCTAGCAAAAAGAACACCGGGGAGCTGTTTTTT.

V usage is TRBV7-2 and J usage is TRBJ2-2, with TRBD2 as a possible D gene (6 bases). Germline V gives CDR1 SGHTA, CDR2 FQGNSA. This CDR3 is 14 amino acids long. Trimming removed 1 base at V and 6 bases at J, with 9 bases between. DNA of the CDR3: TGTGCCAGCAGCTTAGTGACTAGATCCGGGGAGCTGTTTTTT. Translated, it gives CASSLVTRSGELFF. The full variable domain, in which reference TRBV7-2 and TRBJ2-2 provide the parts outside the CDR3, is GAGVSQSPSNKVTEKGKDVELRCDPISGHTALYWYRQSLGQGLEFLIYFQGNSAPDKSGLPSDRFSAERTGGSVSTLTIQRTQQEDSAVYLCASSLVTRSGELFFGEGSRLTVL.

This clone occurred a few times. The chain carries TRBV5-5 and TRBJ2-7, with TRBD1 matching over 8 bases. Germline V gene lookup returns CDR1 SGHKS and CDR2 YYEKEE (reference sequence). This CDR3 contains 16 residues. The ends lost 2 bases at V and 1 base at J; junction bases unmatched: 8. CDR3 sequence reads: CASSFVGGQVSYEQYF. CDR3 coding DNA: TGTGCCAGCAGCTTCGTGGGGGGACAGGTGTCCTACGAGCAGTACTTC. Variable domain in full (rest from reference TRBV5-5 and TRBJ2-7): DAGVTQSPTHLIKTRGQQVTLRCSPISGHKSVSWYQQVLGQGPQFIFQYYEKEERGRGNFPDRFSARQFPNYSSELNVNALLLGDSALYLCASSFVGGQVSYEQYFGPGTRLTVT.

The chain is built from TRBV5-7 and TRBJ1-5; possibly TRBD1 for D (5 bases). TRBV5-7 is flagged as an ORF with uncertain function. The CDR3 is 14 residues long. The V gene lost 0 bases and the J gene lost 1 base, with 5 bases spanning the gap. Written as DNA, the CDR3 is TGTGCCAGCAGCTTGGGACAGAGCAATCAGCCCCAGCATTTT. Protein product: CASSLGQSNQPQHF.